The source of this TCR beta chain is a study of blood T cell repertoires in COVID-19. At the level of the study: COVID-19 samples collected from the United States, Italy and Spain covered acute and convalescent phases. The analysed material was cDNA or gDNA that came from T cells, B-cell-depleted T cells, or PBMCs.

This clone was observed once. Germline CDR1 is MNHNS and CDR2 is SASEGT. The CDR3 loop spans 16 amino acids. The ends lost 2 bases at V and 5 bases at J; junction bases unmatched: 11. In the authors' workflow: Reference gene primer amplification in the assay estimated nucleated cell counts. The repertoire was sequenced with immunoSEQ multiplex PCR; TCRdb's copy has only in-frame clones and lacks some. V, J and clone size are taken as reported in that table, and D and trimming were inferred from the DNA itself. Of about 300,000 clones listed, around 89% are singletons. The rearrangement joins TRBV6-1 to TRBJ2-5; 7 positions agree with TRBD1. The specimen sequenced was peripheral blood. This sequence was found in a woman aged 30 to 39 who had recovered from COVID-19. The CDR3 spells CASSERIGGILETQYF. CDR3 bases: TGTGCCAGCAGTGAAAGAATAGGGGGCATTTTGGAGACCCAGTACTTC.